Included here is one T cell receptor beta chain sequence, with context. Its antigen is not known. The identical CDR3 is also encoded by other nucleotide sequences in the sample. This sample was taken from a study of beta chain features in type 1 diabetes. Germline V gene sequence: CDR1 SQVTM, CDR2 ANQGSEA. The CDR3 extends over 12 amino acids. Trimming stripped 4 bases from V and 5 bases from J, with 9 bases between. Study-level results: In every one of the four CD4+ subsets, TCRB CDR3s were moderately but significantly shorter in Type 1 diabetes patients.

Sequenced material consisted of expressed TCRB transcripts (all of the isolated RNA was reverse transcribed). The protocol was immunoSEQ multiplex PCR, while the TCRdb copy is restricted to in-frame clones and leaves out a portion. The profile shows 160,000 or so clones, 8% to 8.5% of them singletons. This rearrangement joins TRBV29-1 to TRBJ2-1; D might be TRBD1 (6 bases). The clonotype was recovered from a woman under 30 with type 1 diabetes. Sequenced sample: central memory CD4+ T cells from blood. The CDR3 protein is CSVGQGNNEQFF. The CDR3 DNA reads TGCAGCGTTGGTCAGGGGAACAATGAGCAGTTCTTC.